This T cell receptor (beta chain) was identified in a study of cytomegalovirus exposure and HLA in healthy donors (dated by TCRdb to 2016 to 2017). Regarding the complete study: In an earlier analysis of 587 of the donors, less than 350 Gb of sequence data and 117 million unique TCR beta sequences from 180 million or so T cells were reported. An early release that covered about 600 HLA-typed donors contained approximately 300 gigabases of sequencing data and tens of millions of unique TCR sequences. Of the roughly 420 genotyped donors, 70% to 90% were placed in the genetic ancestry cluster associated with self-reported Caucasian donors. The study aimed to test whether signatures of past pathogen exposure could be identified by cataloging public T cell receptors. The study profiled the T cell repertoires of around 700 subjects by immunosequencing and related them to cytomegalovirus serostatus. Along with the roughly 610-subject first cohort, a separate validation cohort of over 90 different subjects was used. The study combined high-throughput TCR immunosequencing, statistical association of individual TCRs with disease status, and machine learning to predict cytomegalovirus infection status. A later analysis re-analyzed previously published TCR beta repertoires from 600 to 850 donors and added high-resolution HLA genotyping to study TCR occurrence patterns. The later analysis used no new phenotypic data to find candidate immune exposures, relying instead on TCR beta sequences and their occurrence across donors. To decide whether each TCR beta V gene segment behaved as functional or pseudogenic, an earlier analysis of approximately 590 of the donors relied on high-throughput TCR beta sequencing. Donor age, sex, ethnicity and CMV serostatus were compiled together with the repertoire data. A later genetic analysis used genome-wide SNP genotypes for about three fifths of the 666 donors, treating that subset as a discovery cohort. Every discovery cohort repertoire had been produced on one sequencing platform. Class I and class II HLA loci were covered by the typing at four-digit resolution. Typing coverage differed by locus: A, B, C, DRB1 and DQB1 were typed in roughly 629-640 donors, DQA1 in roughly 510, DPA1 in some 610, and DPB1 in about 450. Because of strong linkage in the cohort, five DR-DQ haplotypes were treated as single units for association and clustering. Among several hundred genotyped donors of the cohort, an average of roughly 230,000 unique TCR beta nucleotide sequences was sequenced per donor, of which about 19% were non-productive. On the study overall, not on this receptor specifically: A later analysis associated some 17,000 TCR beta sequences with specific HLA alleles at a false discovery rate of 0.05. Assigning TCR associations to individual alleles was difficult when HLA alleles, especially DR and DQ, strongly co-occurred. Cytomegalovirus status was reported to be diagnosed by the classifier with high specificity and sensitivity in both the original and validation cohorts. CMV serostatus was the only immune exposure information available for the cohort. Because counts were too low, roughly 16 rarely observed V segments, including chromosome 9 orphons, were excluded from the earlier analysis of about 500 of the donors. A further reported finding was that TCR beta sequences accurately predicted the HLA-A and HLA-B alleles for most subjects in the first cohort. A later analysis reported that several top co-occurrence clusters appeared linked to parvovirus B19, influenza, CMV and Epstein-Barr virus. This cohort had only TCR beta chains sequenced, and the lack of alpha or paired-chain data limited which features could be detected. V-gene and J-gene trimming of TCR beta chains was associated with a missense DCLRE1C variant in a later genetic analysis, and the association was replicated in an independent cohort. Because HLA typing was missing for some donors at each locus, association tests included only the typed subset. Most TCR sequences were seen in very few donors, while some public TCRs were found in many individuals. Compared with equally common non-associated chains, HLA-associated TCR beta chains in a later analysis were more clonally expanded and had lower generation probabilities. The 87-base-pair reads could not distinguish some IMGT-functional V segments, including TRBV6-2 and TRBV6-3, so those segments were excluded. In vitro tests confirmed that a few of the cytomegalovirus-associated TCR beta chains recognize cytomegalovirus antigens. Sequencing depth was assumed to be roughly uniform across donors in the presence/absence analyses, though that assumption may not hold. Correlated functional status among segregating V segments might be attributable to linkage disequilibrium, but an unknown experimental factor could not be ruled out. A later genetic analysis reported fewer N-insertions in productive TCRs among donors in an Asian-associated ancestry cluster than the approximately 700-donor mean. Broadly in line with IMGT annotations, most TCR beta V segments showed up in productive rearrangements about 90% or about 30% of the time in an earlier analysis of some 590 of the donors. In a later analysis, the rate of TCR association differed among HLA loci, with DRB1 alleles having the most associated TCRs and HLA-C alleles having the fewest. In a later analysis, most CMV-associated TCR beta chains were found to appear HLA-restricted, with HLA associations seemingly driven largely by CMV exposure. The authors suggested that the approach could potentially be generalized to other disease states and immunological phenotypes. A total of 150 or so TCR beta chains were listed by the study as associated with cytomegalovirus. A group of highly shared sequence variants was considered likely to be a technical artifact of the sequencing pipeline.

On this clone itself: Its antigen has not been determined.

The cohort comprised 550 to 700 healthy bone marrow donors. At the time of sampling, every cohort member was nominally healthy, though immune exposures that went unrecorded were likely present. The donor tested CMV seronegative, placing the donor among the roughly 340 seronegative members of the cohort. Each donor provided a peripheral blood sample, and peripheral blood mononuclear cells were used for TCR beta sequencing. Genomic DNA was extracted from the blood cell samples with the Qiagen DNeasy Blood Extraction Kit. The library was built by means of the immunoSEQ multiplex PCR assay. The multiplex PCR relied on a mix of 60 forward primers for TCR Vbeta segments and 13 reverse primers for TCR Jbeta segments. A multiplex PCR assay on genomic DNA amplified the CDR3 region of rearranged TCR beta genes. The amplified TCR beta libraries were sequenced on the Illumina HiSeq System as 87-base-pair reads. On the study's bioinformatics: Across the roughly 670 repertoires, a later analysis counted some 80 million unique TCR beta chains, roughly 11 million of which were shared by at least two donors. A nearest-neighbor algorithm error-corrected the raw reads and collapsed the reads into unique sequences, merging closely related sequences to remove PCR and sequencing errors. V, D and J gene segments were assigned by aligning CDR3 sequences to IMGT reference sequences. For a sequence to be retained, at least a six-nucleotide match to both a V gene segment and a J gene segment was required. Rearrangements were classified as productive when the CDR3 lacked stop codons and remained in frame with V and J, and all other rearrangements were classified as non-productive. CDR3 was defined by IMGT convention, running from the second conserved V-encoded cysteine to the conserved J-encoded phenylalanine. The earlier analysis of some 550 of the donors excluded any sequence lacking an unambiguous match to a single V gene segment. In an earlier analysis of almost 600 of the donors, a V segment was called functional when productive rearrangements were above 56.7%, and segregating when the standard deviation between donors exceeded 5%. A statistical classification framework was developed to diagnose cytomegalovirus status using the catalog of TCR beta chain sequences. In a later analysis, V and J genes were assigned by comparing TCR nucleotide sequences against IMGT/GENE-DB human TR gene sequences. Using the TCRdist pipeline, a later analysis assigned CDR3 sequences along with most-parsimonious VDJ recombination scenarios. In a later analysis, each TCR beta chain was defined by its CDR3 amino acid sequence together with its V-gene family, and reads without a unique V-gene family were excluded. As a way to deal with suspected cross-contamination and a sequencing artifact, a later analysis dropped hundreds of nucleotide sequences that were highly shared and had low generation probability. In a later analysis, a clonal expansion index was calculated for each public chain from normalized within-repertoire ranks of inferred template counts. In a later analysis, generation probabilities were computed using a VDJ recombination model fitted to out-of-frame rearrangements, and the results were checked against IGoR. A later analysis scored TCR-TCR, TCR-HLA and TCR-CMV co-occurrence with hypergeometric tests, applying a repertoire-size bias correction to TCR pairs. To estimate false discovery rates, a later analysis permuted the HLA or CMV assignments 20 times. In a later analysis, co-occurring TCRs were grouped with DBSCAN, and TCRdist sequence similarity was added when clustering was performed within HLA-allele-positive subsets. For co-occurrence clustering, repertoires with fewer than 30,000 or more than 120,000 public chains were excluded, along with five or six repertoires with anomalous nucleotide sharing. Sourced from immuneACCESS, this table was stored by TCRdb with only in-frame sequences that have V and J called. A share of the clones is absent; for the studies checked, an unresolved V gene accounts for under half, and the remainder has no known explanation. V and J calls and clone size are given by that table; D and trimming were obtained from the DNA. The data table for this sample lists roughly 100,000 clones. The top ten clonotypes cover around 0.6% of the sample.

CDR1 and CDR2 are read off the germline V gene as SQVTM and ANQGSEA. The cysteine opens and the phenylalanine closes a CDR3 of 14 amino acids. Of the read, only the CDR3 DNA is kept; its 42 bases are in frame from base 1. V is cut by 0 bases and J by 5 bases, and the space between the germline ends is 13 bases. Here the chain combines TRBV29-1 and TRBJ1-1; no D segment can be confidently identified. Sequences were obtained from PBMCs. This receptor was identified in a man in his fifties or sixties in good health and CMV-seronegative. The DNA is as follows: TGCAGCGTTGAAGAAGTTGCAGGCGGGACTGAAGCTTTCTTT. Its translation is CSVEEVAGGTEAFF.